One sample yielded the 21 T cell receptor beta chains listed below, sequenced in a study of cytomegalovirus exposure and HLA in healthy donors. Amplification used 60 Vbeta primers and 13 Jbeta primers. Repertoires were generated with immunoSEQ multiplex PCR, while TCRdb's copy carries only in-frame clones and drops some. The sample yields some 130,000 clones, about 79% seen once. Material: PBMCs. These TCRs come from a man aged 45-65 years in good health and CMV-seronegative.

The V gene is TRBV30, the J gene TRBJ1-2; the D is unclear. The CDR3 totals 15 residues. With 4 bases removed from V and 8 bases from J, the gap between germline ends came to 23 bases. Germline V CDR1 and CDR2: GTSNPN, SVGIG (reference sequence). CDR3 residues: CAWTTMAGASGGYTF. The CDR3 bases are TGTGCCTGGACTACAATGGCAGGAGCATCGGGGGGCTACACCTTC. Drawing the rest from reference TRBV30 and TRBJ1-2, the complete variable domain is SQTIHQWPATLVQPVGSPLSLECTVEGTSNPNLYWYRQAAGRGLQLLFYSVGIGQISSEVPQNLSASRPQDRQFILSSKKLLLSDSGFYLCAWTTMAGASGGYTFGSGTRLTVV.

CDR3 sequence: CASSFAGMSYEQYF. DNA of the CDR3: TGTGCCAGCAGTTTCGCAGGGATGTCCTACGAGCAGTACTTC. The V and J genes are TRBV27 and TRBJ2-7; the D gene is possibly TRBD1 (5 bases). CDR3 length: 14 amino acids. Germline CDR1 MNHEY, CDR2 SMNVEV (reference sequence). V was clipped by 3 bases and J by 1 base, with 10 bases between them.

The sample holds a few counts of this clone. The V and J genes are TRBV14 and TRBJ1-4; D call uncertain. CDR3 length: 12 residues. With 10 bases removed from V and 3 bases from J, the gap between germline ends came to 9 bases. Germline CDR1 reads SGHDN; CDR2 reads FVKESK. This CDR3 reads CATSEPNEKLFF. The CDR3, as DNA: TGTGCCACTTCGGAGCCTAATGAAAAACTGTTTTTT.

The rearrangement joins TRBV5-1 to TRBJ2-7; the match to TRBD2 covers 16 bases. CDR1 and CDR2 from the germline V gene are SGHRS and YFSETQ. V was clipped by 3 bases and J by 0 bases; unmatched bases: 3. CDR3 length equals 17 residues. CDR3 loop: CASSSGLAGGLSYEQYF. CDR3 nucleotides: TGCGCCAGCAGCTCGGGACTAGCGGGGGGGCTCTCCTACGAGCAGTACTTC.

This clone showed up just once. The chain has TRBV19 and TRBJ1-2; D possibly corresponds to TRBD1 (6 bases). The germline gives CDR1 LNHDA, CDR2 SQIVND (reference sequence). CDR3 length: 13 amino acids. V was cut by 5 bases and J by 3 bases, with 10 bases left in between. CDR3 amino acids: CASSRAGDYGYTF. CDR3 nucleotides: TGTGCCAGTAGTCGGGCAGGGGACTATGGCTACACCTTC.

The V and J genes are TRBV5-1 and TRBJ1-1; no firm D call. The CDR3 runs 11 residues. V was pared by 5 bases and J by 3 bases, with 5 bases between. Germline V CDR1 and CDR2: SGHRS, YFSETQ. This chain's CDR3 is CASSSDTEAFF. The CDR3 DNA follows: TGCGCCAGCAGTTCAGACACTGAAGCTTTCTTT.

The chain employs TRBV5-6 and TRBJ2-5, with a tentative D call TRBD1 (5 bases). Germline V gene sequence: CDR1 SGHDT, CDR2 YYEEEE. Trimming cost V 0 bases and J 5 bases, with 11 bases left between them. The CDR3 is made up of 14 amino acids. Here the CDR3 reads CASSLVGLGETQYF. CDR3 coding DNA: TGTGCCAGCAGCTTGGTGGGGCTGGGGGAGACCCAGTACTTC.

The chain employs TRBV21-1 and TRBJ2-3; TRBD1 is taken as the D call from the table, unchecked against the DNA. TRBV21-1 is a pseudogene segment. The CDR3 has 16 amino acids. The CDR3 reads CASSKGAPAAPDTQYF. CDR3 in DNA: TGTGCCAGCAGCAAAGGGGCTCCGGCAGCCCCTGATACGCAGTATTTT.

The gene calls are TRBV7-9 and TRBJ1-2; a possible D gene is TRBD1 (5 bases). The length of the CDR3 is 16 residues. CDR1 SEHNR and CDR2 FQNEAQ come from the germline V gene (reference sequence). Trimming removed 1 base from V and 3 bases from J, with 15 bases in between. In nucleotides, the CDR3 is TGTGCCAGCAGCTTAGAAAGGGTTGGGGGGGACTATGGCTACACCTTC. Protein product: CASSLERVGGDYGYTF.

CDR3 DNA: TGTGCCAGTAGCCCTGCCGGGACAGGGGATTGGGAGCAGTACTTC. Its translation is CASSPAGTGDWEQYF. This sequence joins TRBV19 and TRBJ2-7; TRBD1 matches 10 bases. Looked up from germline, CDR1 is LNHDA and CDR2 is SQIVND (reference sequence). The CDR3 is 15 amino acids. The ends lost 6 bases at V and 7 bases at J; junction bases unmatched: 12.

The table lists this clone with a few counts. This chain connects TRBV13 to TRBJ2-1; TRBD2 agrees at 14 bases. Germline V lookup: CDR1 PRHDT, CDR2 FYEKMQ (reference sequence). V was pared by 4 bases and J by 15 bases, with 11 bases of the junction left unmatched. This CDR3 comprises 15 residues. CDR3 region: CASSSGFGLAGGGFF. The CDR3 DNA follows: TGTGCCAGCAGCTCCGGCTTTGGACTAGCGGGGGGTGGGTTCTTC.

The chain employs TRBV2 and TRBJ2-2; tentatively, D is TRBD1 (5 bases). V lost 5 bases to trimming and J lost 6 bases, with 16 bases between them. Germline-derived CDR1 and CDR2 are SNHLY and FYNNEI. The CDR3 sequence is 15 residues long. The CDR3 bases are TGTGCCAGCAGTAGAAGGGGTGACCTGGCCGGGGAGCTGTTTTTT. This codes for CASSRRGDLAGELFF.

CDR3 protein: CASSPTGSYNSPLHF. For the CDR3, the DNA is TGTGCCAGCAGCCCGACGGGGTCCTATAATTCACCCCTCCACTTT. V usage is TRBV14 and J usage is TRBJ1-6; the D is unclear. With 4 bases removed from V and 1 base from J, the gap between germline ends came to 8 bases. This CDR3 is built from 15 residues. Looked up from germline, CDR1 is SGHDN and CDR2 is FVKESK.

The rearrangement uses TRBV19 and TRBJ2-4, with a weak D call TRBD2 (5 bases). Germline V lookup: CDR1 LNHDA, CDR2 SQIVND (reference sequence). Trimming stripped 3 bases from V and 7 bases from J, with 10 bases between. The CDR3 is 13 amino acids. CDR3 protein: CASSIPGTNIQYF. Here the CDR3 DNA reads TGTGCCAGTAGTATCCCGGGAACCAACATTCAGTACTTC.

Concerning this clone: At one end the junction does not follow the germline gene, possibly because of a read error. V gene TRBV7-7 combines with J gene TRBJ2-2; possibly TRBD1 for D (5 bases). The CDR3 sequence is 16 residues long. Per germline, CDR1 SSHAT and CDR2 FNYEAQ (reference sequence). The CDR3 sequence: CASSLITGTNTGELFF. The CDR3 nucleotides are TGTGCTAGCAGCTTAATAACAGGAACGAACACCGGGGAGCTGTTTTTT.

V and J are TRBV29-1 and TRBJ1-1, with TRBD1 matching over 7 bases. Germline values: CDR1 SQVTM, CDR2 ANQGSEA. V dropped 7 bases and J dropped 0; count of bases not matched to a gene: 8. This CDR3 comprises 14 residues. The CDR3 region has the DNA TGCAGCGCCCTGACAGGGTTCGTGAACACTGAAGCTTTCTTT. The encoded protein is CSALTGFVNTEAFF.

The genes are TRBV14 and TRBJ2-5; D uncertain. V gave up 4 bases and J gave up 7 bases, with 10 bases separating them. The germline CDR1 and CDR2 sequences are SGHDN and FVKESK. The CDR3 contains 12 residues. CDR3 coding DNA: TGTGCCAGCAGCCTTGATCGCGGGACCCAGTACTTC. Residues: CASSLDRGTQYF.

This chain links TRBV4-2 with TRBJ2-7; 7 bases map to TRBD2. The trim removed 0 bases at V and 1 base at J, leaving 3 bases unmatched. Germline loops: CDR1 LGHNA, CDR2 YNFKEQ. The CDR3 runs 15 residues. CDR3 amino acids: CASSQDRTSSYEQYF. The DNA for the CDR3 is TGTGCCAGCAGCCAAGACAGGACTAGTTCCTACGAGCAGTACTTC.

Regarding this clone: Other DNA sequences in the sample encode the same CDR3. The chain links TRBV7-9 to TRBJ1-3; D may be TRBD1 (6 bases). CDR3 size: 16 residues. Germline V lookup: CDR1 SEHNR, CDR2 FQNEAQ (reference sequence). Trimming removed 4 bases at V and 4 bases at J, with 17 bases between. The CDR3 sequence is CASSSRAGATGNTIYF. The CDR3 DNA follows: TGTGCCAGCAGCTCCCGCGCAGGGGCGACCGGAAACACCATATATTTT.

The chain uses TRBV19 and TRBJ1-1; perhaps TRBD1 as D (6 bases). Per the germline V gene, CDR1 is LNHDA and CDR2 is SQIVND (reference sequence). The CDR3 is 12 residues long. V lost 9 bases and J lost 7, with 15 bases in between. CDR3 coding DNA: TGTGCCAGCATACAGGGTTCTGATGAAGCTTTCTTT. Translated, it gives CASIQGSDEAFF.

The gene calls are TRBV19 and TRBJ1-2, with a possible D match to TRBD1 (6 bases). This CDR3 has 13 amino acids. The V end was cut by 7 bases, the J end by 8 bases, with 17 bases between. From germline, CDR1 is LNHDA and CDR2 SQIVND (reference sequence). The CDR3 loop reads CASTLIRGGGYTF. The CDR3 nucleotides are TGTGCCAGTACCCTCATCAGGGGTGGGGGCTACACCTTC.